One sample yielded the 28 T cell receptor beta chains listed below, sequenced in a study of lymphopenia after photon versus proton radiotherapy. Repertoires were generated with immunoSEQ multiplex PCR, while TCRdb's copy carries only in-frame clones and drops some. The table shows tens of thousands of clones, with approximately 92% occurring only once. The sample consisted of peripheral blood, taken from a patient treated with proton-based radiotherapy. The receptors come from a woman in her sixties or seventies with pancreatic cancer. Some clones in this sample may be carry-over from other donors' samples.

This clone showed up just a few times. The rearrangement joins TRBV2 to TRBJ1-1; 9 nucleotides align to TRBD1. The V gene end was trimmed by 2 bases and the J gene end by 11 bases; junction bases not matched to a gene: 9. Germline assignment: CDR1 SNHLY and CDR2 FYNNEI. The CDR3 spans 14 residues. The CDR3 here is CASSELGQGVGAFF. As DNA, the CDR3 is TGTGCCAGCAGTGAATTGGGACAGGGAGTCGGGGCTTTCTTT.

The chain recombines TRBV25-1 with TRBJ2-5, with a weak D call TRBD1 (5 bases). Germline values: CDR1 MGHDK, CDR2 SYGVNS. Deletions cut 7 bases from V and 1 base from J, with 13 bases between. The CDR3 sequence is 14 residues long. CDR3 region: CASMDTMSQETQYF. In DNA form, the CDR3 reads TGTGCCAGCATGGACACGATGAGCCAAGAGACCCAGTACTTC.

The CDR3 sequence is CSVELYNTGLISYGYTF. CDR3 bases: TGCAGCGTTGAATTGTACAACACTGGACTTATTTCGTATGGCTACACCTTC. V and J are TRBV29-1 and TRBJ1-2; D is uncertain. V was cut by 2 bases and J by 5 bases, with 24 bases left in between. Germline lookup yields CDR1 SQVTM and CDR2 ANQGSEA. There are 17 residues in the CDR3. The complete variable domain, with remaining parts taken from reference TRBV29-1 and TRBJ1-2, reads SAVISQKPSRDICQRGTSLTIQCQVDSQVTMMFWYRQQPGQSLTLIATANQGSEATYESGFVIDKFPISRPNLTFSTLTVSNMSPEDSSIYLCSVELYNTGLISYGYTFGSGTRLTVV.

In this sample, this clone turned up once. The chain links TRBV6-5 to TRBJ2-7; D gene uncertain. Per the germline V gene, CDR1 is MNHEY and CDR2 is SVGAGI. This CDR3 has 14 amino acids. V was cut by 6 bases and J by 2 bases, with 14 bases left in between. The CDR3 loop is CASRHPQDTYEQYF. As DNA, the CDR3 is TGTGCCAGCAGACACCCTCAGGATACCTACGAGCAGTACTTC.

V gene TRBV13 combines with J gene TRBJ1-1; D is undetermined. The CDR3 has 13 residues. Germline V gene data show CDR1 as PRHDT and CDR2 as FYEKMQ (reference sequence). The V end lost 0 bases, the J end lost 6 bases, and 8 bases lay between the germline ends. The CDR3 coding sequence is TGTGCCAGCAGCTTAGGCCTCGGGCCTGAAGCTTTCTTT. It specifies CASSLGLGPEAFF.

The chain uses TRBV5-4 and TRBJ2-2; perhaps TRBD2 as D (5 bases). CDR1 and CDR2 (germline): SGHNT, YYREEE (reference sequence). This CDR3 contains 19 residues. Trimming removed 0 bases at V and 1 base at J, with 19 bases between. This CDR3 is CASSLAGSGVRKNTGELFF. CDR3 sequence (DNA): TGTGCCAGCAGCTTGGCTGGGAGTGGGGTCAGGAAGAACACCGGGGAGCTGTTTTTT.

V usage is TRBV28 and J usage is TRBJ2-7, with D possibly TRBD1 on 6 matching bases. Trimming left V 6 bases short and J 6 bases short, with 18 bases between. CDR1 and CDR2 from the germline V gene are MDHEN and SYDVKM. The CDR3 covers 14 residues. DNA for the CDR3: TGTGCCAGCAGCCACAGGGTTGGGTTGATCGAGCAGTACTTC. Its translation is CASSHRVGLIEQYF.

The chain links TRBV10-3 to TRBJ1-4; maybe TRBD1 (5 bases). Germline CDR1 ENHRY, CDR2 SYGVKD. V gave up 4 bases and J gave up 3 bases, with 12 bases separating them. The CDR3 spans 15 residues. The DNA of the CDR3 is TGTGCCATCAGTGTGGCAGGGCAAGCTAATGAAAAACTGTTTTTT. Its translation is CAISVAGQANEKLFF.

This chain joins TRBV4-2 and TRBJ2-1; D perhaps matches TRBD2 (6 bases). Germline CDR1 reads LGHNA; CDR2 reads YNFKEQ. The CDR3 covers 18 residues. Trimming pared 2 bases from V and 6 bases from J, leaving 23 bases between. The CDR3 region is CASSQRSPGTLYFNEQFF. DNA for the CDR3: TGTGCCAGCAGCCAAAGATCACCTGGGACTCTTTACTTCAATGAGCAGTTCTTC.

The chain couples TRBV13 to TRBJ2-3; 13 bases fit TRBD2. V lost 3 bases, J lost 5 bases, and 2 bases stayed unmatched. The germline gives CDR1 PRHDT, CDR2 FYEKMQ (reference sequence). The CDR3 is made up of 15 amino acids. The DNA of the CDR3 is TGTGCCAGCAGCTTTAGACTAGCGGGAGGAGATACGCAGTATTTT. The encoded protein is CASSFRLAGGDTQYF.

The chain is built from TRBV10-3 and TRBJ1-2; weak D call: TRBD1 (5 bases). In germline, CDR1 is ENHRY, CDR2 SYGVKD. This CDR3 contains 17 residues. The V end was cut by 3 bases, the J end by 4 bases, with 21 bases between. CDR3 sequence: CAISERWGVTVFYGYTF. CDR3 bases: TGTGCCATCAGTGAACGGTGGGGGGTGACAGTTTTCTATGGCTACACCTTC.

The V gene is TRBV6-1, the J gene TRBJ1-2, with TRBD1 matching 7 bases. Germline V gives CDR1 MNHNS, CDR2 SASEGT. The CDR3 is 13 residues long. V shed 5 bases and J 3 bases; nucleotides not matched to a gene: 3. CDR3 nucleotides: TGTGCCAGCAGTCGCGACAGGGACTATGGCTACACCTTC. Its protein is CASSRDRDYGYTF.

This chain connects TRBV12-5 to TRBJ2-3, with 8 positions matching TRBD2. Unmatched junction bases numbered 4, after V lost 8 bases and J lost 3 bases. Germline V lookup: CDR1 LGHNT, CDR2 FRNRAP. This CDR3 spans 13 amino acids. CDR3 region: CASQERETDTQYF. The CDR3, as DNA: TGTGCTAGTCAGGAGCGGGAGACAGATACGCAGTATTTT.

The genes are TRBV28 and TRBJ2-1; TRBD2 is a possible D gene (6 bases). The CDR3 is 15 residues long. Germline V CDR1 and CDR2: MDHEN, SYDVKM. V lost 7 bases, J lost 4 bases, and 17 bases lay in between. This chain's CDR3 is CASTSFSGTYNEQFF. For the CDR3, the DNA is TGTGCCAGCACTAGCTTCTCCGGGACTTACAATGAGCAGTTCTTC.

This chain uses TRBV5-6 with TRBJ1-5; D ambiguous. Trimming took 2 bases from V and 11 from J, leaving 17 bases between them. Germline-derived CDR1 and CDR2 are SGHDT and YYEEEE. This CDR3 contains 14 residues. Written as DNA, the CDR3 is TGTGCCAGCAGCTTACGCCGCACCGGACGGTCCCAGCATTTT. It yields the protein CASSLRRTGRSQHF.

V is TRBV12-5 and J is TRBJ2-1; the D call may be TRBD1 or TRBD2 (5 bases each). The CDR3 has 14 amino acids. The germline CDR1 and CDR2 sequences are LGHNT and FRNRAP. V was pared by 1 base and J by 12 bases, with 16 bases between. CDR3 amino acids: CASGLGRSDTSQFF. The CDR3 DNA reads as TGTGCTAGTGGTTTGGGGAGGTCGGACACTTCGCAGTTCTTC.

This clone was observed a few times. The CDR3 loop reads CASSPQLGDLNYGYTF. CDR3 in DNA: TGTGCCAGCTCACCACAGTTGGGGGACCTTAACTATGGCTACACCTTC. The genes are TRBV18 and TRBJ1-2; D is possibly TRBD1 (5 bases). The CDR3 is 16 amino acids. The germline gives CDR1 KGHSH, CDR2 LQKENI. V lost 1 base and J 1 base, leaving 13 bases between the germline ends.

The rearrangement joins TRBV27 to TRBJ1-1; D is uncertain. The germline V and J ends were trimmed by 2 bases and 3 bases, with 13 bases remaining between them. The CDR3 covers 15 residues. Looked up from germline, CDR1 is MNHEY and CDR2 is SMNVEV (reference sequence). The CDR3 is CASSLRGRVDTEAFF. CDR3 sequence (DNA): TGTGCCAGCAGTTTACGTGGACGGGTGGACACTGAAGCTTTCTTT.

Here the CDR3 DNA reads TGTGCCAGCAGTGGTAGTAGCGGGAGCGTTGAGCAGTTCTTC. Its protein product is CASSGSSGSVEQFF. The rearrangement uses TRBV6-4 and TRBJ2-1, with 9 bases matching TRBD2. CDR1 and CDR2 (germline): MRHNA, SNTAGT. V lost 4 bases to trimming and J lost 9 bases; unmatched junction nucleotides: 7. The CDR3 spans 14 residues.

The chain is built from TRBV5-4 and TRBJ1-1; possibly TRBD1 for D (6 bases). Trimming left V 1 base short and J 8 bases short, with 21 bases between. Germline V gene data show CDR1 as SGHNT and CDR2 as YYREEE (reference sequence). This CDR3 spans 16 amino acids. Here the CDR3 DNA reads TGTGCCAGCAGCTTGAAGGGCGGGGGGCGTCTGGACGAAGCTTTCTTT. Encoded protein: CASSLKGGGRLDEAFF.

The V and J genes are TRBV28 and TRBJ2-5, with 8 bases that match TRBD2. The CDR3 runs 14 residues. The ends lost 6 bases at V and 4 bases at J; junction bases unmatched: 7. Germline CDR1 and CDR2: MDHEN and SYDVKM. The CDR3 spells CASRLAGRGETQYF. In DNA, the CDR3 is TGTGCCAGCAGGTTAGCGGGGCGGGGAGAGACCCAGTACTTC.

The CDR3 loop is CASSLGLRDSQETQYF. The CDR3 DNA reads as TGTGCCAGCAGCTTGGGTCTCCGGGACAGCCAAGAGACCCAGTACTTC. The genes are TRBV13 and TRBJ2-5, with 7 bases aligning to TRBD1. The CDR3 totals 16 residues. Per germline, CDR1 PRHDT and CDR2 FYEKMQ (reference sequence). With 3 bases clipped from V and 1 base from J, the junction kept 8 bases outside the gene matches.

The rearrangement links TRBV2 to TRBJ1-1, with D perhaps TRBD1 (5 bases). The CDR3 runs to 13 residues. V was trimmed by 6 bases and J by 4 bases, leaving 12 bases between them. Germline CDR1 is SNHLY and CDR2 is FYNNEI. The CDR3 region has the DNA TGTGCCAGCAGCAGTCAGGGAAGCACTGAAGCTTTCTTT. Translation gives CASSSQGSTEAFF.

The V call is TRBV5-1, the J call TRBJ2-2; TRBD2 might be the D (6 bases). V gave up 3 bases and J gave up 3 bases, with 15 bases separating them. The germline V gene encodes CDR1 SGHRS and CDR2 YFSETQ. The CDR3 totals 16 residues. The chain's CDR3 is CASSSLTGVDTGELFF. The CDR3 DNA follows: TGCGCCAGCAGCTCATTAACGGGGGTCGACACCGGGGAGCTGTTTTTT.

The rearrangement joins TRBV5-1 to TRBJ2-3, with D unresolved. The V end lost 5 bases, the J end lost 4 bases, and 8 bases lay between the germline ends. CDR1 and CDR2 from the germline V gene are SGHRS and YFSETQ. CDR3 length: 12 amino acids. The CDR3 DNA is TGCGCCAGCAGAGACGAGGCAGATACGCAGTATTTT. Translating gives CASRDEADTQYF.

V usage is TRBV6-5 and J usage is TRBJ1-6; 9 bases agree with TRBD1. The CDR3 sequence is 14 residues long. Germline V CDR1 and CDR2: MNHEY, SVGAGI. The V and J ends lost 6 bases and 8 bases, in that order; junction bases with no gene match: 5. In DNA form, the CDR3 reads TGTGCCAGCAGGACGGGGACAGGGTATTCACCCCTCCACTTT. It translates to CASRTGTGYSPLHF.

J is TRBJ1-5 and V is TRBV28, with D possibly TRBD1 on 6 matching bases. V gave up 6 bases and J gave up 1 base, with 10 bases separating them. Germline assignment: CDR1 MDHEN and CDR2 SYDVKM. The CDR3 length is 14 residues. For the CDR3, the DNA is TGTGCCAGCAGACAACAGGGAAGCAATCAGCCCCAGCATTTT. Amino acids: CASRQQGSNQPQHF.

The chain recombines TRBV5-1 with TRBJ1-6, with 7 nucleotides matching TRBD1. This CDR3 region has 16 residues. The junction had 7 bases not matched to a gene; V was cut back by 0 bases and J by 7 bases. Germline assignment: CDR1 SGHRS and CDR2 YFSETQ. The CDR3 nucleotides read TGCGCCAGCAGCTTGGCCCCCGGGACAGCCAATTCACCCCTCCACTTT. Protein sequence: CASSLAPGTANSPLHF.